One and the same sample provided the 13 T cell receptor beta chains below, sequenced in a study of control samples from healthy donors and cancer patients. Produced via immunoSEQ multiplex PCR; TCRdb's table is partial and in-frame only. This table has roughly 70,000 clones, about 80% appearing once. Sequenced input: blood. The receptors were gathered from a man aged 45-65 years in good health.

This chain connects TRBV7-9 to TRBJ2-7; D is unresolved. The V end lost 3 bases, the J end lost 1 base, and 4 bases lay between the germline ends. Germline V gives CDR1 SEHNR, CDR2 FQNEAQ (reference sequence). The CDR3 runs to 12 residues. The CDR3 DNA follows: TGTGCCAGCAGCTTGGTGTCCTACGAGCAGTACTTC. Amino acid sequence: CASSLVSYEQYF. Drawing the rest from reference TRBV7-9 and TRBJ2-7, the complete variable domain is DTGVSQNPRHKITKRGQNVTFRCDPISEHNRLYWYRQTLGQGPEFLTYFQNEAQLEKSRLLSDRFSAERPKGSFSTLEIQRTEQGDSAMYLCASSLVSYEQYFGPGTRLTVT.

The rearrangement joins TRBV18 to TRBJ1-2; unclear D gene. CDR3 length equals 14 residues. V lost 2 bases to trimming and J lost 4 bases, with 11 bases between them. Germline CDR1 reads KGHSH; CDR2 reads LQKENI. The CDR3 reads CASSPALAGYGYTF. The CDR3 DNA follows: TGTGCCAGCTCACCAGCGTTAGCTGGCTATGGCTACACCTTC. The complete variable domain, with remaining parts taken from reference TRBV18 and TRBJ1-2, reads NAGVMQNPRHLVRRRGQEARLRCSPMKGHSHVYWYRQLPEEGLKFMVYLQKENIIDESGMPKERFSAEFPKEGPSILRIQQVVRGDSAAYFCASSPALAGYGYTFGSGTRLTVV.

The gene calls are TRBV7-4 and TRBJ2-1, with 12 bases aligning to TRBD2. J was trimmed by 7 bases and V by 8 bases; bases with no gene match: 9. Germline V gives CDR1 SGHVT, CDR2 SQSDAQ. CDR3 length: 15 amino acids. The CDR3 spells CASGLAGGPWNEQFF. The CDR3 DNA sequence: TGTGCCAGCGGTCTAGCGGGGGGGCCGTGGAATGAGCAGTTCTTC.

The V and J genes are TRBV9 and TRBJ2-1; D is possibly TRBD2 (7 bases). V was trimmed by 1 base and J by 0 bases, leaving 17 bases between them. The germline CDR1 and CDR2 sequences are SGDLS and YYNGEE. This CDR3 spans 18 amino acids. For the CDR3, the DNA is TGTGCCAGCAGCGTACCGAGTCGGGGGGCTAGCTCCTACAATGAGCAGTTCTTC. The encoded protein is CASSVPSRGASSYNEQFF. Drawing the rest from reference TRBV9 and TRBJ2-1, the complete variable domain is DSGVTQTPKHLITATGQRVTLRCSPRSGDLSVYWYQQSLDQGLQFLIQYYNGEERAKGNILERFSAQQFPDLHSELNLSSLELGDSALYFCASSVPSRGASSYNEQFFGPGTRLTVL.

V gene TRBV7-9 combines with J gene TRBJ2-5; 9 nucleotides agree with TRBD1. V shed 6 bases and J 5 bases; nucleotides not matched to a gene: 10. Germline V gene lookup returns CDR1 SEHNR and CDR2 FQNEAQ (reference sequence). This CDR3 comprises 15 residues. The CDR3 DNA is TGTGCCAGCAGTACCCGACAGGGGGATTCGGAGACCCAGTACTTC. The encoded protein is CASSTRQGDSETQYF. The entire variable domain, with the rest obtained from reference TRBV7-9 and TRBJ2-5, is as follows: DTGVSQNPRHKITKRGQNVTFRCDPISEHNRLYWYRQTLGQGPEFLTYFQNEAQLEKSRLLSDRFSAERPKGSFSTLEIQRTEQGDSAMYLCASSTRQGDSETQYFGPGTRLLVL.

This CDR3 is CASSYRLAGGIAHHTQYF. CDR3 bases: TGTGCCAGCAGTTACAGGCTAGCGGGGGGCATAGCACACCATACGCAGTATTTT. The gene calls are TRBV6-2 or TRBV6-3 and TRBJ2-3; the match to TRBD2 covers 11 bases. Germline V gene data show CDR1 as MNHEY and CDR2 as SVGEGT. The CDR3 has 18 amino acids. The V gene end was trimmed by 2 bases and the J gene end by 7 bases; junction bases not matched to a gene: 14.

J is TRBJ1-5 and V is TRBV11-2; D is unresolved. The germline V gene has CDR1 SGHAT and CDR2 FQNNGV. V lost 0 bases to trimming and J lost 2 bases, with 8 bases between them. The CDR3 is 15 residues long. The CDR3 loop is CASSLDGVGNQPQHF. The CDR3 DNA is TGTGCCAGCAGCTTAGATGGGGTAGGCAATCAGCCCCAGCATTTT. Variable domain in full (rest from reference TRBV11-2 and TRBJ1-5): EAGVAQSPRYKIIEKRQSVAFWCNPISGHATLYWYQQILGQGPKLLIQFQNNGVVDDSQLPKDRFSAERLKGVDSTLKIQPAKLEDSAVYLCASSLDGVGNQPQHFGDGTRLSIL.

The genes are TRBV19 and TRBJ2-7; D is undetermined. Germline V CDR1 and CDR2: LNHDA, SQIVND (reference sequence). The CDR3 length is 14 residues. Trimming cost V 6 bases and J 4 bases, with 16 bases left between them. The CDR3 is CASRPPDGPYEQYF. The CDR3 DNA sequence: TGTGCCAGTAGACCCCCGGACGGACCTTACGAGCAGTACTTC.

V gene TRBV2 combines with J gene TRBJ2-6, with D perhaps TRBD1 or TRBD2 (5 bases each). Germline V gene data show CDR1 as SNHLY and CDR2 as FYNNEI. V lost 3 bases and J lost 1, with 7 bases in between. The CDR3 is made up of 15 amino acids. The CDR3 nucleotides are TGTGCCAGCAGTGATTGGGGGTCTGGGGCCAACGTCCTGACTTTC. Its protein product is CASSDWGSGANVLTF.

CDR3 sequence reads: CASSPGPGIAGANVLTF. The CDR3 bases are TGTGCCAGCAGTCCAGGACCAGGAATAGCTGGGGCCAACGTCCTGACTTTC. This sequence joins TRBV6-6 and TRBJ2-6; D unresolved. The germline V gene has CDR1 MNHNY and CDR2 SVGAGI (reference sequence). The V end was cut by 5 bases, the J end by 2 bases, with 16 bases between. The CDR3 runs 17 residues.

This clone was found once. V is TRBV7-2 and J is TRBJ1-1, with D perhaps TRBD1 (5 bases). Germline V gene sequence: CDR1 SGHTA, CDR2 FQGNSA. The CDR3 is 14 residues long. V lost 1 base and J 5 bases, leaving 11 bases between the germline ends. This CDR3 is CASSLDRGLTEAFF. In DNA, the CDR3 is TGTGCCAGCAGCTTAGACCGGGGCCTGACTGAAGCTTTCTTT.

This clone was seen just once. The chain is built from TRBV10-3 and TRBJ2-1; D gene ambiguous. V was shortened by 0 bases and J by 6 bases, with 6 bases between the two germline ends. Germline lookup yields CDR1 ENHRY and CDR2 SYGVKD. The CDR3 covers 13 residues. CDR3 nucleotides: TGTGCCATCAGTGAGTCCGGTGGCAATGAGCAGTTCTTC. Amino acids: CAISESGGNEQFF.

The rearrangement links TRBV7-2 to TRBJ2-7; D is undetermined. Germline CDR1 and CDR2: SGHTA and FQGNSA. The V and J ends lost 5 bases and 3 bases respectively, with 11 bases between them. The CDR3 covers 13 residues. For the CDR3, the DNA is TGTGCCAGCAGCCAGCCAACGGGCTACGAGCAGTACTTC. This translates into CASSQPTGYEQYF.